This TCR beta chain was recorded in a study of blood T cell repertoires in COVID-19. Overall study context: Samples of COVID-19 (acute and convalescent) were obtained from the United States, Italy and Spain.

J was trimmed by 8 bases and V by 5 bases; bases with no gene match: 11. In germline, CDR1 is MDHEN, CDR2 SYDVKM. The CDR3 is 15 amino acids. In the authors' methods: Amplification from reference gene primers served as the basis for estimated nucleated cell counts. The table came from immunoSEQ multiplex PCR; TCRdb's copy has only in-frame clones and leaves some out. D and trimming were read from the DNA, whereas the V and J calls and clone size are those reported in that table. Of roughly 100,000 clones listed, roughly nine tenths are singletons. This receptor was taken from a woman aged 70 to 79 with acute or convalescent COVID-19. The chain uses TRBV28 and TRBJ1-4; 7 positions agree with TRBD1. The sample comprised peripheral blood. CDR3 amino acids: CASSTPTGAEEKLFF. CDR3 DNA: TGTGCCAGCAGTACCCCAACAGGGGCAGAGGAAAAACTGTTTTTT.